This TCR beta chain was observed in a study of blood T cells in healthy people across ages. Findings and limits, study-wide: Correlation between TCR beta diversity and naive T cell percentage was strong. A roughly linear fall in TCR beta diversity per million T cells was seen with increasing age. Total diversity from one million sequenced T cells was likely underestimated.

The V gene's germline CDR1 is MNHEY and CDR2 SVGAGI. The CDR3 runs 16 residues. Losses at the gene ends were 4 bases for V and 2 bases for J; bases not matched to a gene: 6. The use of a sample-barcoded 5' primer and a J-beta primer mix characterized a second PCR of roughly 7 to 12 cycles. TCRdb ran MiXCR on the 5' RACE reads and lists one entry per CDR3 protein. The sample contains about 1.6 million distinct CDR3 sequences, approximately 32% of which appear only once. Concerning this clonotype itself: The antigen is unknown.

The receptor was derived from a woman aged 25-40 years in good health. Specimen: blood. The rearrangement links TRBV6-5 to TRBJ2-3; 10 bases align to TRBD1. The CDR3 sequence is CASSCSDRGHTDTQYF. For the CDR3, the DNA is TGTGCCAGCAGTTGTTCCGACAGGGGGCACACAGATACGCAGTATTTT.